Shown below are 5 T cell receptor beta chains from a single sample sequenced in a study of blood T cell repertoires in COVID-19. The assay was immunoSEQ multiplex PCR, and TCRdb's table has in-frame clones only and misses some. The profile shows 85,000 to 100,000 clones, 84% of them singletons. What was sequenced was peripheral blood. The receptors were gathered from a human donor in a cohort sampled during active COVID-19.

J is TRBJ2-5 and V is TRBV24-1, with D possibly TRBD1 on 6 matching bases. The V gene's germline CDR1 is KGHDR and CDR2 SFDVKD. The ends were cut back, 9 bases at V and 6 bases at J, with 10 bases in the middle. This CDR3 region has 11 residues. The CDR3 nucleotides are TGTGCCACCGGCTGGGGGCAGACCCAGTACTTC. It yields the protein CATGWGQTQYF.

A remark on this clone: The junction does not match germline at one end; this may be a read error. This sequence joins TRBV7-7 and TRBJ2-7; 7 bases fit TRBD1. The germline V gene encodes CDR1 SSHAT and CDR2 FNYEAQ (reference sequence). The CDR3 runs to 13 residues. This CDR3 is CASSLGTAYEQYF. The CDR3 region has the DNA TGTGCTAGCAGCTTAGGGACAGCCTACGAGCAGTACTTC.

The chain is built from TRBV21-1 and TRBJ1-5. TRBV21-1 is shown as a pseudogene. The CDR3 consists of 14 residues. CDR3 protein: CASSRRQDEQPQHF. Written as DNA, the CDR3 is TGTGCCAGCAGCAGGAGGCAAGATGAACAGCCCCAGCATTTT.

This chain links TRBV5-1 with TRBJ2-2; weak D call: TRBD2 (5 bases). This CDR3 region has 15 residues. Germline V gene data show CDR1 as SGHRS and CDR2 as YFSETQ. The V end lost 1 base, the J end lost 5 bases, and 12 bases lay between the germline ends. In DNA, the CDR3 is TGCGCCAGCAGCTTGCGGCTCGGGGAAACCGGGGAGCTGTTTTTT. Encoded protein: CASSLRLGETGELFF. Using reference TRBV5-1 and TRBJ2-2 for the parts outside the CDR3, the full variable domain is KAGVTQTPRYLIKTRGQQVTLSCSPISGHRSVSWYQQTPGQGLQFLFEYFSETQRNKGNFPGRFSGRQFSNSRSEMNVSTLELGDSALYLCASSLRLGETGELFFGEGSRLTVL.

This chain connects TRBV5-1 to TRBJ1-1; D is unclear. The CDR3 contains 15 residues. Trimming took off 1 base at V and 4 bases at J, with 14 bases between the two ends. Germline values: CDR1 SGHRS, CDR2 YFSETQ. This chain's CDR3 is CASSLFSGSPTEAFF. The DNA of the CDR3 is TGCGCCAGCAGCTTGTTTTCAGGTTCCCCCACTGAAGCTTTCTTT.